Below are 14 T cell receptor beta chains sequenced from a single sample in a study of cytomegalovirus exposure and HLA in healthy donors. 60 Vbeta and 13 Jbeta primers were used in PCR. The data were produced by immunoSEQ multiplex PCR, yet TCRdb's version contains in-frame clones alone and is incomplete. The repertoire holds 130,000 to 150,000 clones, around 84% seen once, with about 3% in the top ten. Input material: PBMCs. Receptors were obtained from a middle-aged man in good health and CMV-seropositive.

CDR3 protein: CASRFHRDAQETQYF. The CDR3 bases are TGTGCCAGCAGATTCCACAGAGACGCTCAAGAGACCCAGTACTTC. The rearrangement joins TRBV4-2 to TRBJ2-5; D is unresolved. This CDR3 is built from 15 residues. V gave up 6 bases and J gave up 2 bases, with 16 bases separating them. Germline values: CDR1 LGHNA, CDR2 YNFKEQ.

The J gene is TRBJ1-1, the V gene TRBV5-6; maybe TRBD1 (5 bases). Trimming took off 5 bases at V and 8 bases at J, with 10 bases between the two ends. This CDR3 spans 11 amino acids. Germline V gene lookup returns CDR1 SGHDT and CDR2 YYEEEE. CDR3 sequence reads: CASRRGPEAFF. The DNA of the CDR3 is TGTGCCAGCAGGCGGGGCCCAGAAGCTTTCTTT.

V gene TRBV28 combines with J gene TRBJ1-5; D ambiguous. V was shortened by 3 bases and J by 3 bases, with 9 bases between the two germline ends. The CDR3 has 14 amino acids. Germline V gene sequence: CDR1 MDHEN, CDR2 SYDVKM. The CDR3, as DNA: TGTGCCAGCAGTTTGTACGGGAACAATCAGCCCCAGCATTTT. This codes for CASSLYGNNQPQHF.

This clone was detected once. This chain uses TRBV19 with TRBJ1-5; D is ambiguous. The CDR3 contains 15 residues. Trimming took 0 bases from V and 7 from J, leaving 13 bases between them. Germline V gives CDR1 LNHDA, CDR2 SQIVND (reference sequence). CDR3 in amino acids: CASSIDKAPSQPQHF. The CDR3 bases are TGTGCCAGTAGTATAGATAAAGCCCCGAGCCAGCCCCAGCATTTT.

The chain has TRBV15 and TRBJ1-1; D not certain. Deletions cut 3 bases from V and 5 bases from J, with 13 bases between. The CDR3 loop spans 14 amino acids. Germline CDR1 is LNHNV and CDR2 is YYDKDF (reference sequence). Here the CDR3 reads CATSRASGGTEAFF. DNA of the CDR3: TGTGCCACCAGCAGGGCTTCTGGAGGTACTGAAGCTTTCTTT.

About this clone: Germline is not matched at one junction end, which may reflect a read error. This chain joins TRBV7-9 and TRBJ2-1, with 9 bases matching TRBD2. This CDR3 has 15 amino acids. The germline V gene has CDR1 SEHNR and CDR2 FQNEAQ (reference sequence). CDR3: CSSSLVAGVGNEQFF. The CDR3 DNA is TGTTCCAGCAGCTTAGTAGCGGGAGTAGGTAATGAGCAGTTCTTC.

The genes are TRBV30 and TRBJ2-7; D is unresolved. Germline lookup yields CDR1 GTSNPN and CDR2 SVGIG (reference sequence). The CDR3 has 12 residues. V was shortened by 3 bases and J by 12 bases, with 18 bases between the two germline ends. For the CDR3, the DNA is TGTGCCTGGAGCGCCCCGCAATCAAGTAGGTACTTC. Amino acid sequence: CAWSAPQSSRYF.

The V call is TRBV7-2, the J call TRBJ1-2, with 12 bases that match TRBD1. The V and J ends lost 1 base and 12 bases, in that order; junction bases with no gene match: 15. CDR1 is SGHTA and CDR2 is FQGNSA in the germline V gene. The CDR3 is 17 amino acids. The CDR3 DNA is TGTGCCAGCAGCTTAGATCTCAGGGACAGGGGGCCGATTCTCGACACCTTC. Protein: CASSLDLRDRGPILDTF. The full variable domain, in which reference TRBV7-2 and TRBJ1-2 provide the parts outside the CDR3, is GAGVSQSPSNKVTEKGKDVELRCDPISGHTALYWYRQSLGQGLEFLIYFQGNSAPDKSGLPSDRFSAERTGGSVSTLTIQRTQQEDSAVYLCASSLDLRDRGPILDTFGSGTRLTVV.

This sequence joins TRBV27 and TRBJ2-5; D is uncertain. The J call may be wrong; the DNA end is better matched by TRBJ2-7. CDR1 and CDR2 from the germline V gene are MNHEY and SMNVEV (reference sequence). The CDR3 has 13 residues. The CDR3, as DNA: TGTGCCAGCAGTTTAGGCAGCAACTACGAGCAGTACTTC. Translated, it gives CASSLGSNYEQYF.

Within the sample, this clone is medium-sized (0.01 to 0.1%). The chain joins TRBV6-5 to TRBJ1-2; TRBD1 matches 10 bases. V lost 7 bases to trimming and J lost 4 bases; unmatched junction nucleotides: 9. The CDR3 runs 15 residues. Germline CDR1 and CDR2: MNHEY and SVGAGI. The CDR3 bases are TGTGCCAGCACCCCCGGGACAGGGGCTTCCTATGGCTACACCTTC. Its translation is CASTPGTGASYGYTF.

The chain employs TRBV5-1 and TRBJ2-7; 9 bases line up with TRBD1. J gave up 5 bases and V 4 bases, and 7 bases lay outside the gene matches. Germline values: CDR1 SGHRS, CDR2 YFSETQ. There are 14 residues in the CDR3. The CDR3 loop is CASSQSGTGNEQYF. Written as DNA, the CDR3 is TGCGCCAGCAGCCAATCCGGGACAGGGAACGAGCAGTACTTC.

The chain carries TRBV6-1 and TRBJ2-5; 11 nucleotides line up with TRBD2. The J call may be mistaken, given a closer DNA end match to TRBJ2-7. Germline CDR1 and CDR2: MNHNS and SASEGT. This CDR3 region has 14 residues. CDR3 region: CASTSGRSPYEQYF. The CDR3 DNA sequence: TGTGCCAGTACTAGCGGGAGAAGCCCCTACGAGCAGTACTTC.

In its sample, this clone was seen a few times. The genes are TRBV18 and TRBJ2-2, with TRBD1 matching 8 bases. CDR3 length: 16 amino acids. Germline V gives CDR1 KGHSH, CDR2 LQKENI. V was clipped by 2 bases and J by 2 bases; unmatched bases: 4. The CDR3 DNA reads as TGTGCCAGCTCACCAAGGGGACAGGTTAACACCGGGGAGCTGTTTTTT. It yields the protein CASSPRGQVNTGELFF.

This rearrangement joins TRBV7-9 to TRBJ1-2; TRBD1 matches 8 bases. After removal of 4 bases from V and 2 bases from J, the junction contained 6 bases not matched to a gene. CDR1 SEHNR and CDR2 FQNEAQ come from the germline V gene (reference sequence). The CDR3 consists of 15 residues. CDR3 sequence (DNA): TGTGCCAGCAGCTCCCACACAGGGGGAAACTATGGCTACACCTTC. It specifies CASSSHTGGNYGYTF.